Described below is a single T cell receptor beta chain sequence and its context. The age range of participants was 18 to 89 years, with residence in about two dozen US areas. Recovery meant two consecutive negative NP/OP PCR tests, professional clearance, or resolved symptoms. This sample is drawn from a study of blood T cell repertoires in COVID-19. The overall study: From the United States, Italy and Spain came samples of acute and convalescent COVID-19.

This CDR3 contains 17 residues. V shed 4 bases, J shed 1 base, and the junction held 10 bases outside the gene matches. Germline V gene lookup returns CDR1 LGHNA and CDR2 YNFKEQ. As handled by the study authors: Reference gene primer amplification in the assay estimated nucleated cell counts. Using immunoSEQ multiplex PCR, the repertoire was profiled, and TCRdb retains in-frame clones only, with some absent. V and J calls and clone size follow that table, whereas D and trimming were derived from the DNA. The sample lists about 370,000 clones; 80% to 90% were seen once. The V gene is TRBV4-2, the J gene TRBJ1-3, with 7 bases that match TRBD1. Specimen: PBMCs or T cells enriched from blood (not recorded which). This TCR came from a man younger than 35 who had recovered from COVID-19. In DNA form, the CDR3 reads TGTGCCAGCAGCCTCCGGACAGGAGAGGTGTCTGGAAACACCATATATTTT. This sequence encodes CASSLRTGEVSGNTIYF.